Below, one T cell receptor beta chain is given with its context. Per the germline V gene, CDR1 is SGHTA and CDR2 is FQGNSA. The germline V and J ends were trimmed by 5 bases and 7 bases, with 13 bases remaining between them. The CDR3 covers 13 residues. The sample comes from a study of T-cell reconstitution after alpha-beta-depleted transplantation in children. This sample's TCRbeta library carried unique molecular identifier barcodes. TCRdb processed the PCR reads anew with MiXCR; each CDR3 protein has one entry. The top ten hold around 2.4% of the sample, which has hundreds of thousands of distinct CDR3 sequences, approximately 30% seen once.

The sample in question was PBMCs from the stem cell graft donor, obtained from the stem cell graft. The clonotype was recovered from a human donor who donated a stem cell graft to a child with aplastic anemia. The V and J genes are TRBV7-2 and TRBJ2-3, with a tentative D call TRBD1 (5 bases). CDR3 region: CASSPSGSNTQYF. CDR3 bases: TGTGCCAGCAGCCCTTCAGGGTCGAATACGCAGTATTTT.